The 18 T cell receptor beta chains below come from one sample, sequenced in a study of CD8 T cells in ankylosing spondylitis. TCRdb re-called the 5' RACE reads with MiXCR, one entry per CDR3 protein. Of around 130,000 distinct CDR3 sequences listed, around 8.5% are singletons. The sample taken for sequencing was blood, either unsorted or a sorted T cell fraction (not recorded which). These receptors were taken from a male donor with ankylosing spondylitis or in good health (not recorded which).

Only a few counts were recorded for this clonotype. The gene calls are TRBV29-1 and TRBJ2-7, with 7 nucleotides matching TRBD1. After removal of 3 bases from V and 2 bases from J, the junction contained 7 bases not matched to a gene. The germline gives CDR1 SQVTM, CDR2 ANQGSEA. This CDR3 has 14 residues. CDR3 bases: TGCAGCGTTGAGGACAGGAGACCCCCCTACGAGCAGTACTTC. Translating it yields CSVEDRRPPYEQYF.

This clonotype turned up a few times. The DNA of the CDR3 is TGTGCCAGCAGCCATTCACTAGCGGAGACCGAGCAGTACTTC. Residues: CASSHSLAETEQYF. The chain uses TRBV4-2 and TRBJ2-7; 8 positions agree with TRBD2. CDR1 is LGHNA and CDR2 is YNFKEQ in the germline V gene. This CDR3 has 14 amino acids. The V segment lost 3 bases and the J segment 6 bases; nucleotides outside the gene matches: 7.

This clonotype was recorded at least ten times. This chain connects TRBV29-1 to TRBJ2-3; D ambiguous. Trimming pared 3 bases from V and 5 bases from J, leaving 9 bases between. The CDR3 has 12 amino acids. Per germline, CDR1 SQVTM and CDR2 ANQGSEA. The CDR3 coding sequence is TGCAGCGTTGAGGCAGACGGAGATACGCAGTATTTT. Its translation is CSVEADGDTQYF.

The sample holds a few counts of this clonotype. This chain links TRBV29-1 with TRBJ2-7, with 8 bases identical to TRBD2. J lost 2 bases, V lost 7 bases, and 7 bases had no gene match. Germline loops: CDR1 SQVTM, CDR2 ANQGSEA. This CDR3 has 13 amino acids. The CDR3 DNA follows: TGCAGCGCCGCGGCGGGGGGCACCTACGAGCAGTACTTC. This encodes CSAAAGGTYEQYF.

This clonotype has ten or more counts. The V and J genes are TRBV5-1 and TRBJ2-7; 9 bases line up with TRBD1. Germline CDR1 reads SGHRS; CDR2 reads YFSETQ. The CDR3 covers 15 residues. V shed 3 bases, J shed 4 bases, and the junction held 8 bases outside the gene matches. The CDR3 reads CASSSSGTGMYEQYF. In nucleotides, the CDR3 is TGCGCCAGCAGCTCTTCCGGGACAGGGATGTACGAGCAGTACTTC.

The chain is built from TRBV2 and TRBJ2-1; D remains unclear. Germline V gene data show CDR1 as SNHLY and CDR2 as FYNNEI. The CDR3 totals 12 residues. V lost 7 bases and J 12 bases, leaving 16 bases between the germline ends. CDR3: CASTRVPLGQFF. The CDR3 nucleotides read TGTGCCAGCACCCGGGTCCCACTGGGGCAGTTCTTC.

This clonotype was observed many times. The chain carries TRBV12-3 or TRBV12-4 and TRBJ1-1; 9 bases fit TRBD1. V was pared by 4 bases and J by 1 base, with 1 base of the junction left unmatched. The CDR3 covers 14 residues. This CDR3 is CASSWGQGNTEAFF. Written as DNA, the CDR3 is TGTGCCAGCAGTTGGGGACAGGGGAACACTGAAGCTTTCTTT.

This clonotype has a count of ten or more. The chain couples TRBV20-1 to TRBJ2-3; 9 nucleotides agree with TRBD2. The germline gives CDR1 DFQATT, CDR2 SNEGSKA (reference sequence). The CDR3 runs 15 residues. V was pared by 5 bases and J by 6 bases, with 12 bases of the junction left unmatched. For the CDR3, the DNA is TGCAGTGCTGATAGCGGGGGATCCTCCTCCGATACGCAGTATTTT. This translates into CSADSGGSSSDTQYF.

This clonotype was detected a few times. The CDR3: CSVHRGFSETQYF. DNA for the CDR3: TGCAGCGTTCACCGCGGGTTTTCAGAGACCCAGTACTTC. V is TRBV29-1 and J is TRBJ2-5; possibly TRBD2 for D (5 bases). V was shortened by 5 bases and J by 4 bases, with 14 bases between the two germline ends. The CDR3 is made up of 13 amino acids. Germline lookup yields CDR1 SQVTM and CDR2 ANQGSEA. Variable domain in full (rest from reference TRBV29-1 and TRBJ2-5): SAVISQKPSRDICQRGTSLTIQCQVDSQVTMMFWYRQQPGQSLTLIATANQGSEATYESGFVIDKFPISRPNLTFSTLTVSNMSPEDSSIYLCSVHRGFSETQYFGPGTRLLVL.

This clonotype occurred many times. V and J are TRBV27 and TRBJ2-3; unclear D gene. CDR1 is MNHEY and CDR2 is SMNVEV in the germline V gene (reference sequence). The V end was cut by 5 bases, the J end by 2 bases, with 8 bases between. CDR3 length: 13 amino acids. CDR3 sequence reads: CASSHRITDTQYF. CDR3 bases: TGTGCCAGCAGTCACCGGATCACAGATACGCAGTATTTT.

Only a few counts were recorded for this clonotype. V usage is TRBV29-1 and J usage is TRBJ2-2, with TRBD2 matching over 7 bases. Germline V CDR1 and CDR2: SQVTM, ANQGSEA. The CDR3 has 13 amino acids. Trimming cost V 7 bases and J 7 bases; bases outside gene matches: 9. The CDR3, as DNA: TGCAGCGCTTTTGCGGGAGCGCACGGGGAGCTGTTTTTT. It is translated as CSAFAGAHGELFF.

V usage is TRBV13 and J usage is TRBJ2-1; 7 bases align to TRBD2. Germline CDR1 PRHDT, CDR2 FYEKMQ (reference sequence). V lost 5 bases to trimming and J lost 2 bases; unmatched junction nucleotides: 12. CDR3 size: 17 residues. DNA of the CDR3: TGTGCCAGCAGCCCACCCGAGACCGGGAGGACCTACAATGAGCAGTTCTTC. Its protein is CASSPPETGRTYNEQFF.

This clonotype was counted ten times or more. V usage is TRBV20-1 and J usage is TRBJ1-5, with D perhaps matching TRBD1 (5 bases). Germline CDR1 reads DFQATT; CDR2 reads SNEGSKA (reference sequence). The ends were cut back, 0 bases at V and 6 bases at J, with 15 bases in the middle. The CDR3 length is 15 residues. As DNA, the CDR3 is TGCAGTGCTAGAGAGCCCCTAGGTGGGGGTCAGCCCCAGCATTTT. Translation: CSAREPLGGGQPQHF.

This clonotype was found many times. The chain combines TRBV2 with TRBJ2-7; no reliable D call. Trimming took off 4 bases at V and 3 bases at J, with 10 bases between the two ends. Germline assignment: CDR1 SNHLY and CDR2 FYNNEI. The CDR3 has 13 residues. CDR3 residues: CASSVSGIYEQYF. The CDR3 DNA sequence: TGTGCCAGCAGTGTAAGTGGGATCTACGAGCAGTACTTC.

In this sample, this clonotype turned up a few times. The V call is TRBV18, the J call TRBJ1-1, with D possibly being TRBD1 (6 bases). Germline V lookup: CDR1 KGHSH, CDR2 LQKENI. V lost 1 base and J lost 1, with 16 bases in between. This CDR3 is 17 amino acids long. As DNA, the CDR3 is TGTGCCAGCTCACCACTTTCAGGGGTGGGGTCGAACACTGAAGCTTTCTTT. As protein: CASSPLSGVGSNTEAFF.

This clonotype was seen only a few times. CDR3 amino acids: CASSWSSGNEQFF. The DNA for the CDR3 is TGTGCCAGCAGTTGGTCCTCGGGCAATGAGCAGTTCTTC. The chain is built from TRBV12-3 or TRBV12-4 and TRBJ2-1; unclear D gene. V was shortened by 4 bases and J by 6 bases, with 10 bases between the two germline ends. This CDR3 has 13 residues.

The chain has TRBV4-3 and TRBJ1-1; 10 bases align to TRBD1. Unmatched junction bases numbered 12, after V lost 3 bases and J lost 8 bases. The CDR3 length is 16 residues. Germline V gene sequence: CDR1 LGHNA, CDR2 YSLEER. CDR3 sequence reads: CASSHDPGTGATEAFF. In nucleotides, the CDR3 is TGCGCCAGCAGCCACGATCCGGGGACAGGGGCCACAGAAGCTTTCTTT.

This clonotype was seen many times. CDR3 protein: CASSPPGLAGAGNEQYF. The CDR3 bases are TGCGCCAGCAGCCCCCCTGGACTAGCGGGAGCTGGGAACGAGCAGTACTTC. The chain combines TRBV5-1 with TRBJ2-7, with 13 nucleotides matching TRBD2. The CDR3 is made up of 17 amino acids. Unmatched junction bases numbered 12, after V lost 4 bases and J lost 5 bases. Germline CDR1 and CDR2: SGHRS and YFSETQ.